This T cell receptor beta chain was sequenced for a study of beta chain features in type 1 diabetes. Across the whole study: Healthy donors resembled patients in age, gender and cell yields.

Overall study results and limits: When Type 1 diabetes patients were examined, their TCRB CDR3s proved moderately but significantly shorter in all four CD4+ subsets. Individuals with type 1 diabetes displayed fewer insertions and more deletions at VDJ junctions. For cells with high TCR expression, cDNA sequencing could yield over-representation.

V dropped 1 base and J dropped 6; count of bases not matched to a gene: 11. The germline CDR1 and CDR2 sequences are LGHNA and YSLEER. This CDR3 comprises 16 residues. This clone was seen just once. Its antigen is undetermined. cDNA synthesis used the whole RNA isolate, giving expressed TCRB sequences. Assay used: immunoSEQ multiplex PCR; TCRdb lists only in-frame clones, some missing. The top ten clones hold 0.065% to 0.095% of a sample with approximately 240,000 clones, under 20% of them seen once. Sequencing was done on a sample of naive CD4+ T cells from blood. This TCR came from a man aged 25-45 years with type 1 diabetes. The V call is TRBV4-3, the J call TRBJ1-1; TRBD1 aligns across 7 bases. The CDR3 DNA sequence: TGCGCCAGCAGCCAAGCGAGTTTGGACAGGAGGGCTGAAGCTTTCTTT. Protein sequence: CASSQASLDRRAEAFF.